There are a few counts of the clone carrying this TCR beta chain. This record comes from a study of patients and donors after allogeneic stem cell transplantation. MiXCR, run by TCRdb on the RT-PCR reads, gives a single entry per CDR3 protein. The sample lists about a million distinct CDR3 sequences; more than 15% were seen once. The sequence was obtained from a human donor who was either an allogeneic HSCT recipient or a stem cell or donor lymphocyte infusion donor (not recorded which). It is not recorded whose cells these are; they may come from a transplant donor. The material sequenced was blood, either unsorted or a sorted T cell fraction (not recorded which).

Here the CDR3 reads CASRPGLAGTDTQYF. The CDR3 DNA sequence: TGTGCCAGCAGGCCGGGACTAGCGGGCACAGATACGCAGTATTTT. The chain recombines TRBV12-3 or TRBV12-4 with TRBJ2-3; 11 positions agree with TRBD2. The CDR3 has 15 amino acids. Trimming removed 6 bases from V and 1 base from J; junction bases left unmatched: 3.